This T cell receptor beta chain was recovered during a study of shared clonotypes between healthy human individuals. Findings and limits, study-wide: Clonotype sharing levels among donors were expected to vary with sequencing depth.

V lost 4 bases, J lost 10 bases, and 11 bases stayed unmatched. Germline CDR1 reads SGHDT; CDR2 reads YYEEEE. CDR3 length: 14 residues. Naive CD8 cells comprised CD45RO-negative, CCR7-positively selected cells, excluding terminally differentiated effector memory CD45RA+ cells. In the case of this clone: Its antigen is unknown.

Sequencing was performed with immunoSEQ multiplex PCR; in TCRdb, only in-frame clones are kept and a portion is missing. Here the sample spans around 2,000,000 clones, just under 95% being singletons. The rearrangement uses TRBV5-6 and TRBJ2-3; TRBD1 aligns across 8 bases. Source material: naive CD8+ T cells sorted from blood. The source of this sequence is a man between 18 and 29 years old in good health. CDR3: CASSPGTGSLSQYF. The CDR3 nucleotides read TGTGCCAGCAGCCCCGGGACAGGTAGTCTTTCGCAGTATTTT.